This T cell receptor beta chain was observed in a study of neoadjuvant anti-PD-1 for oral cavity cancer. Study summary: Nivolumab at 3 mg/kg was mostly given biweekly, three to four doses, pre-surgery. Patients without progression got a fourth dose around day 43.

Using immunoSEQ multiplex PCR, the repertoire was profiled, and TCRdb retains in-frame clones only, with some absent. The sample lists fewer than 90,000 clones; roughly 80% were seen once. Stage II-IVA oral cavity squamous cell carcinoma was new and untreated by systemic or radiation therapy. Trimming removed 3 bases from V and 2 bases from J, with 13 bases in between. This CDR3 region has 15 residues. Germline values: CDR1 MNHEY, CDR2 SVGAGI. The sample consisted of PBMCs, taken before nivolumab (anti-PD-1) treatment. This TCR was recovered from a person aged 40 to 85 with oral cavity squamous cell carcinoma. V is TRBV6-5 and J is TRBJ1-2; no definite D call. This CDR3 is CASSYNVPMNYGYTF. The CDR3 DNA sequence: TGTGCCAGCAGTTATAACGTCCCAATGAACTATGGCTACACCTTC.